A single TCR beta chain is shown here with its context. The data originate from a study of shared clonotypes between healthy human individuals. Generated by immunoSEQ multiplex PCR, the TCRdb table keeps only in-frame clones and is missing some. Among 2,100,000 or so clones listed, under 97% were seen once. V gave up 8 bases and J gave up 11 bases; unmatched junction bases: 12. CDR1 and CDR2 (germline): ENHRY, SYGVKD. This CDR3 comprises 13 residues. The TCR was taken from a man younger than 35 in good health. The sample was naive CD4+ T cells sorted from blood. This sample's subset: CD45RA+ positively selected. V is TRBV10-3 and J is TRBJ1-5; 7 bases fit TRBD1. The CDR3 sequence: CAIAGGGGMTQHF. In DNA form, the CDR3 reads TGTGCCATCGCAGGAGGGGGCGGCATGACCCAGCATTTT.